Detailed here is one TCR beta chain. The entry originates in a study of blood T cell repertoires in COVID-19. Using immunoSEQ multiplex PCR, the repertoire was profiled, and TCRdb retains in-frame clones only, with some absent. The table records about 350,000 clones, more than 75% of them present only once. CDR1 and CDR2 (germline): MDHEN, SYDVKM. V was cut by 8 bases and J by 5 bases, with 13 bases left in between. The CDR3 is 12 amino acids. V usage is TRBV28 and J usage is TRBJ2-7, with D unresolved. Input material: PBMCs or T cells enriched from blood (not recorded which). The receptor was isolated from a woman aged 30 to 39 who had recovered from COVID-19. The CDR3 sequence is CASRVRFHEQYF. CDR3 coding DNA: TGTGCCAGCCGGGTCCGTTTCCACGAGCAGTACTTC.